This entry lists 16 T cell receptor beta chains sequenced from one sample in a study of post-analysis software for immune sequencing data. Every TCR beta cDNA library bore unique molecular identifiers. TCRdb independently ran MiXCR on the PCR reads; one entry per CDR3 protein. The sample carries hundreds of thousands of distinct CDR3 sequences, about 40% recorded once. Study results and limitations: Controls showed lower frequencies than patients for five or six TRBV segments, and TRBV5-6, TRBV5-1 and TRBV20-1 were among these.

No cognate antigen is known for these TCRs. The sample comprised blood. The receptors here all came from a girl aged 10 to 17 with multiple sclerosis.

This sequence joins TRBV7-2 and TRBJ2-6; D tentatively fits TRBD1 or TRBD2 (6 bases each). The V gene's germline CDR1 is SGHTA and CDR2 FQGNSA. Trimming cost V 0 bases and J 12 bases, with 9 bases left between them. The CDR3 contains 13 residues. The CDR3 region is CASSLAGGGVLTF. The CDR3 DNA is TGTGCCAGCAGCTTAGCCGGGGGCGGCGTCCTGACTTTC.

There are a few counts of this clonotype. The V call is TRBV3-1, the J call TRBJ2-5; D is possibly TRBD1 (6 bases). The V end was cut by 1 base, the J end by 2 bases, with 11 bases between. Per the germline V gene, CDR1 is LGHDT and CDR2 is YNNKEL (reference sequence). The length of the CDR3 is 15 residues. The CDR3 here is CASSQGWGQQETQYF. The CDR3 DNA reads TGTGCCAGCAGCCAAGGATGGGGACAACAAGAGACCCAGTACTTC.

This clonotype came up a few times. The V and J genes are TRBV2 and TRBJ1-2; D is undetermined. Germline CDR1 and CDR2: SNHLY and FYNNEI. CDR3 length equals 13 residues. Trimming cost V 6 bases and J 4 bases, with 12 bases left between them. The CDR3 DNA is TGTGCCAGCAGCCCCGGGCCCATCTATGGCTACACCTTC. It codes for CASSPGPIYGYTF.

This chain uses TRBV4-2 with TRBJ2-1, with no clear D. Germline assignment: CDR1 LGHNA and CDR2 YNFKEQ. This CDR3 has 16 residues. Trimming pared 0 bases from V and 0 bases from J, leaving 9 bases between. This CDR3 is CASSQDSPSSYNEQFF. The CDR3 coding sequence is TGTGCCAGCAGCCAAGACTCGCCGAGCTCCTACAATGAGCAGTTCTTC.

This clonotype appeared a few times. This chain connects TRBV5-5 to TRBJ2-7; D is possibly TRBD2 (5 bases). Per the germline V gene, CDR1 is SGHKS and CDR2 is YYEKEE (reference sequence). The CDR3 totals 15 residues. V lost 0 bases and J 3 bases, leaving 13 bases between the germline ends. The CDR3 DNA is TGTGCCAGCAGCTTGGGTGGACTGACATACTACGAGCAGTACTTC. Translating gives CASSLGGLTYYEQYF.

This clonotype came up a few times. V and J are TRBV7-2 and TRBJ2-3; D not certain. This CDR3 is 12 amino acids long. CDR1 is SGHTA, CDR2 FQGNSA, per germline. Trimming took 1 base from V and 6 from J, leaving 5 bases between them. CDR3: CASSLVMDTQYF. The CDR3 coding sequence is TGTGCCAGCAGCTTAGTTATGGATACGCAGTATTTT. Full variable domain (outside the CDR3, taken from reference TRBV7-2 and TRBJ2-3): GAGVSQSPSNKVTEKGKDVELRCDPISGHTALYWYRQSLGQGLEFLIYFQGNSAPDKSGLPSDRFSAERTGGSVSTLTIQRTQQEDSAVYLCASSLVMDTQYFGPGTRLTVL.

The V and J genes are TRBV7-6 and TRBJ2-4; 10 bases match TRBD1. CDR1 is SGHVS and CDR2 is FNYEAQ in the germline V gene. Trimming at V came to 5 bases and at J to 8 bases, leaving 3 bases not matched to a gene. The CDR3 contains 13 residues. The DNA for the CDR3 is TGTGCCAGCAGCGGGGACAGGGGAGACATTCAGTACTTC. Protein product: CASSGDRGDIQYF.

This chain uses TRBV6-2 or TRBV6-3 with TRBJ2-1, with 9 nucleotides matching TRBD1. The CDR3 contains 15 residues. The J segment lost 7 bases and the V segment lost 5 bases, leaving 9 bases of the junction unmatched. Germline V gene data show CDR1 as MNHEY and CDR2 as SVGEGT. CDR3 in amino acids: CASSPTGGQGNEQFF. DNA for the CDR3: TGTGCCAGCAGTCCTACAGGGGGCCAGGGGAATGAGCAGTTCTTC.

This chain connects TRBV12-3 or TRBV12-4 to TRBJ2-3; 9 nucleotides agree with TRBD1. The CDR3 covers 16 residues. With 5 bases clipped from V and 11 bases from J, the junction kept 17 bases outside the gene matches. The CDR3 nucleotides are TGTGCCAGCAGTCACGACAGGGGGAAGGGCGCAGATGTGCAGTATTTT. Protein: CASSHDRGKGADVQYF.

About this clonotype itself: The junction and the germline gene differ at one end; a read error may be behind it. For the CDR3, the DNA is TGTGCCAGCAGCGTAGCCGGGACAGGGATGGGAGGCTACACCTTC. Its translation: CASSVAGTGMGGYTF. The chain carries TRBV7-8 and TRBJ1-2; 9 nucleotides match TRBD1. In germline, CDR1 is SGHVS, CDR2 FQNEAQ. This CDR3 comprises 15 residues.

V gene TRBV10-3 combines with J gene TRBJ1-2, with D perhaps TRBD1 (5 bases). CDR3 size: 16 residues. Germline CDR1 ENHRY, CDR2 SYGVKD. With 4 bases removed from V and 4 bases from J, the gap between germline ends came to 19 bases. CDR3: CAISGPLGQGIYGYTF. As DNA, the CDR3 is TGTGCCATCAGTGGCCCCCTGGGGCAAGGGATCTATGGCTACACCTTC.

Of note for this clonotype: The CDR3 carries no conserved terminal phenylalanine or tryptophan, so it likely arises from a read error. In DNA, the CDR3 is TGCGCCAGCAGCGCTCGAGGGGCCACAGATACGCAGTATTTG. Translated, it gives CASSARGATDTQYL. V is TRBV5-1 and J is TRBJ2-3; the D call may be TRBD1 or TRBD2 (5 bases each). The CDR3 totals 14 residues. V lost 4 bases to trimming and J lost 2 bases, with 11 bases between them. CDR1 and CDR2 from the germline V gene are SGHRS and YFSETQ.

The chain carries TRBV12-3 or TRBV12-4 and TRBJ2-7; 7 bases match TRBD2. CDR3 length: 16 amino acids. Unmatched junction bases numbered 17, after V lost 8 bases and J lost 4 bases. The CDR3 loop is CASAGGGPNLVYEQYF. The CDR3 DNA is TGTGCCAGCGCCGGGGGAGGGCCAAACCTCGTGTACGAGCAGTACTTC.

This clonotype appeared a few times. This chain joins TRBV7-2 and TRBJ2-1, with a tentative D call TRBD1 (5 bases). Germline V CDR1 and CDR2: SGHTA, FQGNSA. The CDR3 extends over 16 amino acids. V was pared by 1 base and J by 2 bases, with 12 bases between. This CDR3 is CASSLGGGPAYNEQFF. The CDR3, as DNA: TGTGCCAGCAGCTTAGGGGGCGGCCCCGCCTACAATGAGCAGTTCTTC.

The chain joins TRBV6-5 to TRBJ2-4, with D possibly being TRBD1 (6 bases). This CDR3 is built from 13 residues. Per the germline V gene, CDR1 is MNHEY and CDR2 is SVGAGI. V gave up 2 bases and J gave up 14 bases, with 16 bases separating them. This CDR3 reads CASSYLEQGREYF. DNA for the CDR3: TGTGCCAGCAGTTACCTGGAACAGGGTCGAGAGTACTTC.

This rearrangement joins TRBV29-1 to TRBJ2-7; D is possibly TRBD1 (6 bases). Germline V gives CDR1 SQVTM, CDR2 ANQGSEA. Between the trimmed V and J ends, which lost 4 bases and 6 bases, there was a span of 10 bases. This CDR3 is built from 11 residues. The CDR3 spells CSVAQGSEQYF. CDR3 bases: TGCAGCGTTGCCCAGGGGAGCGAGCAGTACTTC.